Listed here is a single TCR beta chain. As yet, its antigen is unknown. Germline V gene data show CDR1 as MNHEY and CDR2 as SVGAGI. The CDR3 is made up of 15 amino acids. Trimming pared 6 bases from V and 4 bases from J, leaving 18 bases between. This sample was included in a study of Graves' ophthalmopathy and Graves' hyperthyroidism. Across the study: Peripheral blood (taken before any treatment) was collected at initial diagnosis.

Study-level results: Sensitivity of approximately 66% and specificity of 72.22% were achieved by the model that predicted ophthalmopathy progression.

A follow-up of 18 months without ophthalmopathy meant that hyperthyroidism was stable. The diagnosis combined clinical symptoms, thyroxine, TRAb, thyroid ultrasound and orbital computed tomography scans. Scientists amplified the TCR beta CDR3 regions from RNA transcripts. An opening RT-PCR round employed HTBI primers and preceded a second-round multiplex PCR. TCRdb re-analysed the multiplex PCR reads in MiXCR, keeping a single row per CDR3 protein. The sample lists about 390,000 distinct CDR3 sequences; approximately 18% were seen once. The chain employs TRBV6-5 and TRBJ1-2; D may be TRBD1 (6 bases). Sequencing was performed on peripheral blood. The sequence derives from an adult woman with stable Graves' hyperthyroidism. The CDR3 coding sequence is TGTGCCAGCAGCTTAACCCAGGGGACGAGCTATGGCTACACCTTC. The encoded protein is CASSLTQGTSYGYTF.